The clone carrying this T cell receptor (beta chain) showed up many times. Its antigen is unidentified. V was pared by 4 bases and J by 2 bases, with 9 bases between. Germline CDR1 is MGHRA and CDR2 is YSYEKL. This CDR3 has 13 residues. The entry originates in a study of CD8 T cells in ankylosing spondylitis. Notes on the study in general: Fewer than ten highly homologous variants made up a TCR beta motif that seemed to typify ankylosing spondylitis blood. Previous work reported some of these motif variants in the synovial fluid and blood of reactive arthritis. CD8+ by phenotype, disease-linked clones were relatively rare in peripheral blood. Disease-linked clones reportedly concentrated significantly in matched ankylosing spondylitis synovial fluid.

Making use of molecular barcodes, quantitative 5'-RACE generated TCR beta libraries. Using its own MiXCR run on the 5' RACE reads, TCRdb lists one record per CDR3 protein. The repertoire holds roughly 400,000 distinct CDR3 sequences, with around 22% as singletons. This sequence originates from a male donor with ankylosing spondylitis. The sample taken for sequencing was blood, either unsorted or a sorted T cell fraction (not recorded which). V usage is TRBV4-1 and J usage is TRBJ2-7, with a tentative D call TRBD1 (6 bases). The chain's CDR3 is CASSPTGTYEQYF. CDR3 bases: TGCGCCAGCAGCCCCACAGGGACCTACGAGCAGTACTTC.